The 12 T cell receptor beta chains below come from one sample, sequenced in a study of human T cells and chemical hapten exposure. Time point given: patch test 3, about 24 weeks after DPC sensitization. The treatment was: therapeutic diphenylcyclopropenone sensitization with weekly scalp DPC. TCRdb called the RACE reads again in MiXCR, with one record for every CDR3 protein. The sample includes fewer than 200,000 distinct CDR3 sequences, 25% to 35% of them seen just once. The material was whole blood, obtained in connection with sensitization to the hapten diphenylcyclopropenone (DPC). These TCRs come from a woman aged 18-29 years with alopecia areata. Some clones in this sample may be carry-over from other donors' samples.

This chain connects TRBV2 to TRBJ2-5; D unclear. The CDR3 spans 15 residues. In germline, CDR1 is SNHLY, CDR2 FYNNEI. The V end lost 4 bases, the J end lost 0 bases, and 12 bases lay between the germline ends. CDR3 residues: CASSGERGNQETQYF. CDR3 sequence (DNA): TGTGCCAGCAGTGGGGAACGCGGAAACCAAGAGACCCAGTACTTC. Looking up the rest from reference TRBV2 and TRBJ2-5 gives the full variable domain: EPEVTQTPSHQVTQMGQEVILRCVPISNHLYFYWYRQILGQKVEFLVSFYNNEISEKSEIFDDQFSVERPDGSNFTLKIRSTKLEDSAMYFCASSGERGNQETQYFGPGTRLLVL.

This clonotype showed up just a few times. The chain links TRBV28 to TRBJ1-6; TRBD1 agrees at 9 bases. V lost 6 bases to trimming and J lost 7 bases; unmatched junction nucleotides: 4. CDR1 and CDR2 from the germline V gene are MDHEN and SYDVKM. This CDR3 region has 14 residues. CDR3 sequence reads: CASRQGARNSPLHF. The DNA for the CDR3 is TGTGCCAGCAGACAGGGGGCGCGGAATTCACCCCTCCACTTT.

At least ten counts were recorded for this clonotype. The chain is built from TRBV5-6 and TRBJ1-1; D unclear. V was pared by 2 bases and J by 1 base, with 6 bases between. Germline V gives CDR1 SGHDT, CDR2 YYEEEE. The CDR3 covers 13 residues. Here the CDR3 DNA reads TGTGCCAGCAGCTTAGGGAGGAACACTGAAGCTTTCTTT. Residues: CASSLGRNTEAFF.

This clonotype occurred a few times. The gene calls are TRBV5-1 and TRBJ1-6; D unresolved. Germline CDR1 is SGHRS and CDR2 is YFSETQ. With 6 bases removed from V and 3 bases from J, the gap between germline ends came to 1 base. There are 11 residues in the CDR3. CDR3 DNA: TGCGCCAGCAACTATAATTCACCCCTCCACTTT. Translation: CASNYNSPLHF.

This clonotype has just a few counts. CDR3 region: CASSFWATGELMETQYF. CDR3 nucleotides: TGTGCCAGCAGCTTTTGGGCGACGGGGGAACTTATGGAGACCCAGTACTTC. The rearrangement joins TRBV11-1 to TRBJ2-5; D is perhaps TRBD2 (6 bases). Germline V CDR1 and CDR2: SGHAT, FQDESV (reference sequence). This CDR3 region has 17 residues. V lost 3 bases to trimming and J lost 5 bases, with 22 bases between them.

The chain links TRBV28 to TRBJ1-2; TRBD1 is a possible D gene (5 bases). The CDR3 is 17 residues long. Trimming shortened V by 3 bases and J by 8 bases, and 25 bases separated the two germline ends. From germline, CDR1 is MDHEN and CDR2 SYDVKM. CDR3 residues: CASSFGATRLRKEGYTF. CDR3 DNA: TGTGCCAGCAGTTTTGGGGCCACTCGCCTGAGGAAAGAAGGCTACACCTTC.

The gene calls are TRBV28 and TRBJ1-1, with unresolved D. This CDR3 has 13 residues. Looked up from germline, CDR1 is MDHEN and CDR2 is SYDVKM. The V end lost 5 bases, the J end lost 3 bases, and 10 bases lay between the germline ends. The CDR3 loop reads CASSPTVDTEAFF. The CDR3 coding sequence is TGTGCCAGCAGTCCTACAGTAGACACTGAAGCTTTCTTT.

This clonotype was counted only a few times. The CDR3 spells CASSFGQTNTEAFF. DNA of the CDR3: TGTGCCAGCAGCTTCGGACAGACGAACACTGAAGCTTTCTTT. J is TRBJ1-1 and V is TRBV9; a weak D match, TRBD1 (6 bases). This CDR3 is built from 14 residues. CDR1 and CDR2 (germline): SGDLS, YYNGEE. With 4 bases removed from V and 1 base from J, the gap between germline ends came to 11 bases.

This clonotype was observed a few times. V gene TRBV4-1 combines with J gene TRBJ2-1; no firm D call. Trimming removed 0 bases at V and 6 bases at J, with 9 bases between. The CDR3 consists of 14 residues. Germline V gene data show CDR1 as MGHRA and CDR2 as YSYEKL. Here the CDR3 reads CASSQDVRINEQFF. CDR3 DNA sequence: TGCGCCAGCAGCCAAGATGTACGGATCAATGAGCAGTTCTTC.

The chain employs TRBV27 and TRBJ2-5; D is unclear. The V gene's germline CDR1 is MNHEY and CDR2 SMNVEV (reference sequence). This CDR3 is 15 amino acids long. The ends were cut back, 5 bases at V and 4 bases at J, with 17 bases in the middle. The CDR3 nucleotides are TGTGCCAGCAGTCTCAAACTTGGATGGTTAGAGACCCAGTACTTC. It specifies CASSLKLGWLETQYF.

This clonotype has only a few counts. The chain couples TRBV15 to TRBJ2-7; D not resolved. The germline V and J ends were trimmed by 5 bases and 2 bases, with 13 bases remaining between them. The CDR3 sequence is 14 residues long. Germline lookup yields CDR1 LNHNV and CDR2 YYDKDF (reference sequence). CDR3 nucleotide sequence: TGTGCCACCAGCGCTCTGCGGCCCCCCTACGAGCAGTACTTC. Protein: CATSALRPPYEQYF.

This chain connects TRBV6-2 or TRBV6-3 to TRBJ2-7, with D maybe TRBD1 (6 bases). The V gene lost 10 bases and the J gene lost 2 bases, with 21 bases spanning the gap. Per germline, CDR1 MNHEY and CDR2 SVGEGT. The CDR3 loop spans 15 amino acids. DNA of the CDR3: TGTGCCACCCAGTTATCAGGGGCAGACCCCTACGAGCAGTACTTC. Translated, it gives CATQLSGADPYEQYF.